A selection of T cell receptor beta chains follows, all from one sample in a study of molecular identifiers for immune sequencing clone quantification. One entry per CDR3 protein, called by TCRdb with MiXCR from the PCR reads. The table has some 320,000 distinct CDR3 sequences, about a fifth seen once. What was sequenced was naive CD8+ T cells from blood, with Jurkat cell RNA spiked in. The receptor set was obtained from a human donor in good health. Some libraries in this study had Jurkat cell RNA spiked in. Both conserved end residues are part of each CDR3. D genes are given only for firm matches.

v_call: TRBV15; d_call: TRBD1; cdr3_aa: CATSRGDSQTYEQYF
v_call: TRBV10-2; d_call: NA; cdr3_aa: CASSETSYNEQFF
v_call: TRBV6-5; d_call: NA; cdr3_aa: CASSYNLNTGELFF
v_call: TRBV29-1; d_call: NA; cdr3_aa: CSVDRGFEQFF
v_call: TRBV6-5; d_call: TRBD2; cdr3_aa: CASTGGATYEQYF
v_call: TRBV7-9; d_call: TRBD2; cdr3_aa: CASSTSISGTSYNEQFF
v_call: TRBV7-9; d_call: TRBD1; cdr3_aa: CASSLGTGDEQFF
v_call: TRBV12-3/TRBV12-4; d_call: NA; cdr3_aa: CASSSAGTPYNEQFF
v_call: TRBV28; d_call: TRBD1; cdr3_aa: CASRGQGYEQYF
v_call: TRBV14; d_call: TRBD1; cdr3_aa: CASGTGFSYNEQFF
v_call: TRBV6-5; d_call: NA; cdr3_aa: CASSYSPWYEAFF
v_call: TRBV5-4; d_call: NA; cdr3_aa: CASSLTQGGTEAFF
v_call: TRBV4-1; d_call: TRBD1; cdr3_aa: CASSQVGTVYSNQPQHF
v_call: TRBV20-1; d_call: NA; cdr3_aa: CSARDHPSSGANVLTF
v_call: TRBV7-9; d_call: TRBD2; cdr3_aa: CASSLGASGSADTQYF
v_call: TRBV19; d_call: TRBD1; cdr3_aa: CASTPTGVGGTDTQYF
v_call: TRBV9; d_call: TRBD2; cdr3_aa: CASSERGRFDTQYF
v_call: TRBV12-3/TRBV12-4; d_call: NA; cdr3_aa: CASSLDYTQYF
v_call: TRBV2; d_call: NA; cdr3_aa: CASSDMGKDGEKLFF
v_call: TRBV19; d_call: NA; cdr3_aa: CASSAGPDEQYF
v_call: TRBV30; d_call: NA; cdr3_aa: CAWSRQADFIPNYGYTF
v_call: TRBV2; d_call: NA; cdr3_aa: CASSPEWSGWGYTF
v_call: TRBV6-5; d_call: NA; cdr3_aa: CASQGQGPSGSGNTIYF
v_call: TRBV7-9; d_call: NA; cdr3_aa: CASSPSWTDTQYF
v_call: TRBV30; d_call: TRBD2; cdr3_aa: CAWSTRLANEQFF
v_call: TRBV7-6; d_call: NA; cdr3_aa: CASSPVLGEQFF
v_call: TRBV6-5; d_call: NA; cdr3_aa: CASSFREVTDTQYF
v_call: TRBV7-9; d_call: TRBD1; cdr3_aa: CASSSSLRDRGRGYTF
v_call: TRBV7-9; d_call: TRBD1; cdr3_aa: CASSSGQGVDEQYF
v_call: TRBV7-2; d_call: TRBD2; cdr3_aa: CASSTFGGAYEQYF
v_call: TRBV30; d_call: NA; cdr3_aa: CAWSSTGTDTQYF
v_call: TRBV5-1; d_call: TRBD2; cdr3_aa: CASSDDASGDEQYF
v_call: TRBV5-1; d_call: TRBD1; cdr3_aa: CASSQTGFSYEQYF
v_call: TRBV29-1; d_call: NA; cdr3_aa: CSVVPLTSGNTIYF
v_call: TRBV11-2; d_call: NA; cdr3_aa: CASSQGSSPTYEQYF
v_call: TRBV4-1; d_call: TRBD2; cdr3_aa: CANSPGLAGYEQYF
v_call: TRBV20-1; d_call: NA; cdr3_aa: CSAQERRIGYEQYF
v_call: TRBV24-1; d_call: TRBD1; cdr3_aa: CATSEDREGYTEAFF
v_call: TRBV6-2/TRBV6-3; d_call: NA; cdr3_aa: CASSAGYQPQHF
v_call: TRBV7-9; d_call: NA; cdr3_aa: CASSLGLRAYEQYF
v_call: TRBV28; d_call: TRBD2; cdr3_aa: CASSLSSGVYNEQFF
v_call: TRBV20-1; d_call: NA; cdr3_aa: CSASKDTSYNSPLHF
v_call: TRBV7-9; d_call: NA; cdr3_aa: CASSLLIQETQYF
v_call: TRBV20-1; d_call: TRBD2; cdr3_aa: CSGWGLAGVTYEQYF
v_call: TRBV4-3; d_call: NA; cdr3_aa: CASSQDYRVSTEAFF
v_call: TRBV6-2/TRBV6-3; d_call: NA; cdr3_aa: CATKTTYSSYEQYF
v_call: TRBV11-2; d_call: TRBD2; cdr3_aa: CASIISGLAALTDTQYF
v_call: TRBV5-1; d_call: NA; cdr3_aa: CASSLGRQTYEQYF
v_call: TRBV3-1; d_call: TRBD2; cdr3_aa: CASSQSGGGSSYNEQFF
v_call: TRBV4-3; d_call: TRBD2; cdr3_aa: CASSQIAGGEQYF
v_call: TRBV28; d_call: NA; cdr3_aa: CASSLPLQPSKGGRGYRGRAQYF
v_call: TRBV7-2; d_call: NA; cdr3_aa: CASSLGVIAYNEQFF
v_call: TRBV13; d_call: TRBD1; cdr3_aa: CASSLTGTGSYNEQFF
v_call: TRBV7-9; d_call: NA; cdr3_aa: CASEETTEAFF
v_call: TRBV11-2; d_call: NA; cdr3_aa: CASSLGRAGLVQETQYF